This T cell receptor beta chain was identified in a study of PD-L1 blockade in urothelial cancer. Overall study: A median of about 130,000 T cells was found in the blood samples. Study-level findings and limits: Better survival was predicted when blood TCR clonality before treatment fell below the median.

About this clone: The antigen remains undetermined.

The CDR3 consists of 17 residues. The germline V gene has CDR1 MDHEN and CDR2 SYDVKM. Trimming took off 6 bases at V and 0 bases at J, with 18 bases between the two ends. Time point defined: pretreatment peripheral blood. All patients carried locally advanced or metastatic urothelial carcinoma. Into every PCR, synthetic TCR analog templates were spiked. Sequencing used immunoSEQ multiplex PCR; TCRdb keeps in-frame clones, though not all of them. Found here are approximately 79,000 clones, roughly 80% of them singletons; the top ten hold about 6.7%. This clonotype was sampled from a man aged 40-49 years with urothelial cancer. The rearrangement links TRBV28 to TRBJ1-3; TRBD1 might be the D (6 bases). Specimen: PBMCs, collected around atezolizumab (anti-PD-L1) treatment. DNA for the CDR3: TGTGCCAGCAGCGTTGTGTGGGGGGGCGGCTCTGGAAACACCATATATTTT. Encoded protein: CASSVVWGGGSGNTIYF.